Listed here are 23 T cell receptor beta chains from one sample, sequenced in a study of regulatory T cells in long-lasting Graves disease. Libraries of TCR beta came from iRepertoire HTBI primers plus Arm-PCR of CDR3 regions. Each CDR3 protein gets one entry after TCRdb re-called the multiplex PCR reads with MiXCR. The sample shows 300,000 to 500,000 distinct CDR3 sequences, 20% of them seen only once. Described time point: persistent/refractory GD, antithyroid drugs over 5 years with positive TRAb. RNA from PBMCs was the source of the TCR library. Sequencing used peripheral blood mononuclear cells (PBMCs), obtained when the disease was refractory, from a patient treated with antithyroid drugs. Receptors originate from a female donor with Graves disease.

There are a few counts of this clonotype. The chain carries TRBV13 and TRBJ1-2, with 7 bases that match TRBD1. From germline, CDR1 is PRHDT and CDR2 FYEKMQ (reference sequence). The CDR3 is made up of 15 amino acids. J lost 4 bases, V lost 4 bases, and 9 bases had no gene match. This CDR3 is CASSSRGGNFYGYTF. The CDR3 DNA reads as TGTGCCAGCAGCTCCAGGGGGGGCAATTTCTATGGCTACACCTTC.

Worth noting for this clonotype: This may arise from a read error, as a much more abundant clone is one base away. It is likely a read error, because the conserved phenylalanine at the end of the CDR3 is missing. This chain connects TRBV2 to TRBJ2-7; 10 bases match TRBD1. Losses at the gene ends were 10 bases for V and 4 bases for J; bases not matched to a gene: 10. Germline CDR1 and CDR2: SNHLY and FYNNEI. The CDR3 is made up of 14 amino acids. CDR3 nucleotides: TGTGCCACCCAATCCGGGACAGGGGAGTACGAGCAGTACTAC. This sequence encodes CATQSGTGEYEQYY.

This clonotype was seen more than once but under ten times. V and J are TRBV5-1 and TRBJ1-4, with TRBD1 matching over 8 bases. Germline-derived CDR1 and CDR2 are SGHRS and YFSETQ. Trimming cost V 6 bases and J 8 bases; bases outside gene matches: 6. The CDR3 length is 13 residues. The CDR3 region is CASTRTGSEKLFF. The DNA of the CDR3 is TGCGCCAGCACCCGGACAGGGTCGGAAAAACTGTTTTTT.

The chain recombines TRBV10-1 with TRBJ2-1, with D tentatively TRBD1 or TRBD2 (7 bases each). CDR1 is WNHNN and CDR2 is SYGVQD in the germline V gene (reference sequence). Trimming left V 3 bases short and J 7 bases short, with 16 bases between. The CDR3 is made up of 15 amino acids. The DNA for the CDR3 is TGCGCCAGCAGTGATACCCAGGGGGGGGGGAATGAGCAGTTCTTC. This encodes CASSDTQGGGNEQFF.

V and J are TRBV11-2 and TRBJ2-1; D is undetermined. The V end was cut by 1 base, the J end by 0 bases, with 10 bases between. CDR3 length: 16 residues. In germline, CDR1 is SGHAT, CDR2 FQNNGV. The CDR3 region has the DNA TGTGCCAGCAGCTTAGTTGGCAGCAGCTCCTACAATGAGCAGTTCTTC. The encoded protein is CASSLVGSSSYNEQFF.

This clonotype was seen ten or more times. This rearrangement joins TRBV11-2 to TRBJ2-4; D is possibly TRBD2 (6 bases). Germline values: CDR1 SGHAT, CDR2 FQNNGV. With 5 bases removed from V and 1 base from J, the gap between germline ends came to 15 bases. This CDR3 is 16 amino acids long. CDR3 in amino acids: CASSPGTLIAKNIQYF. Here the CDR3 DNA reads TGTGCCAGCAGCCCTGGGACTTTAATCGCCAAAAACATTCAGTACTTC.

In its sample, this clonotype was seen many times. This chain joins TRBV5-1 and TRBJ2-7, with 12 nucleotides matching TRBD2. The V and J ends lost 4 bases and 4 bases, in that order; junction bases with no gene match: 6. Germline V gene data show CDR1 as SGHRS and CDR2 as YFSETQ. The CDR3 has 15 residues. The CDR3 nucleotides are TGCGCCAGCAGCAGACTAGCGGGAGTTTTATACGAGCAGTACTTC. It is translated as CASSRLAGVLYEQYF.

This rearrangement joins TRBV27 to TRBJ1-5; TRBD1 is a possible D gene (6 bases). With 10 bases removed from V and 5 bases from J, the gap between germline ends came to 18 bases. CDR3 size: 14 residues. Germline CDR1 reads MNHEY; CDR2 reads SMNVEV (reference sequence). The CDR3 nucleotides read TGTGCCAACAAGTCACGGACAGACCATCAGCCCCAGCATTTT. This encodes CANKSRTDHQPQHF.

This clonotype has only a few counts. The V call is TRBV6-5, the J call TRBJ1-2, with D perhaps matching TRBD1 (6 bases). The V end lost 2 bases, the J end lost 0 bases, and 19 bases lay between the germline ends. Germline V gives CDR1 MNHEY, CDR2 SVGAGI. CDR3 length equals 18 residues. CDR3 protein: CASSYRSYRDRANYGYTF. The CDR3 DNA reads TGTGCCAGCAGTTACCGTTCCTACAGGGACCGTGCTAACTATGGCTACACCTTC.

CDR3 in DNA: TGCGCCAGCAGCCCCGAGGGGCTCAATCAGCCCCAGCATTTT. This encodes CASSPEGLNQPQHF. The chain employs TRBV5-1 and TRBJ1-5; D may be TRBD1 (5 bases). The CDR3 covers 14 residues. Germline V lookup: CDR1 SGHRS, CDR2 YFSETQ. V was trimmed by 4 bases and J by 3 bases, leaving 11 bases between them.

This clonotype was observed at least ten times. The CDR3 DNA reads as TGTGCCAGCATCGAGGCGGGGGCTGGTAACTATGGCTACACCTTC. Translating it yields CASIEAGAGNYGYTF. The chain is built from TRBV28 and TRBJ1-2; tentative D call: TRBD1 (6 bases). The germline V and J ends were trimmed by 7 bases and 1 base, with 16 bases remaining between them. Germline assignment: CDR1 MDHEN and CDR2 SYDVKM. The CDR3 consists of 15 residues.

This chain joins TRBV14 and TRBJ2-7, with D maybe TRBD1 (5 bases). Trimming left V 0 bases short and J 2 bases short, with 8 bases between. The CDR3 has 14 amino acids. In germline, CDR1 is SGHDN, CDR2 FVKESK. CDR3 sequence (DNA): TGTGCCAGCAGCCAAGATCTGGGGCCCTACGAGCAGTACTTC. This gives the protein CASSQDLGPYEQYF.

This clonotype was observed at least ten times. The CDR3 region has the DNA TGCAGTGCTAACGGGCCAGACCGACCCAAAAACATTCAGTACTTC. This sequence encodes CSANGPDRPKNIQYF. J is TRBJ2-4 and V is TRBV20-1; no reliable D call. V was shortened by 4 bases and J by 2 bases, with 15 bases between the two germline ends. The CDR3 consists of 15 residues. From germline, CDR1 is DFQATT and CDR2 SNEGSKA (reference sequence).

In its sample, this clonotype was seen a few times. This chain joins TRBV29-1 and TRBJ2-5; 9 bases are a match to TRBD2. This CDR3 is 14 amino acids long. After removal of 4 bases from V and 4 bases from J, the junction contained 7 bases not matched to a gene. In germline, CDR1 is SQVTM, CDR2 ANQGSEA. CDR3 coding DNA: TGCAGCGTTGGGGGGGGGACTAGCCCAGAGACCCAGTACTTC. This codes for CSVGGGTSPETQYF. Based on the CDR3 plus reference TRBV29-1 and TRBJ2-5, the full variable domain is SAVISQKPSRDICQRGTSLTIQCQVDSQVTMMFWYRQQPGQSLTLIATANQGSEATYESGFVIDKFPISRPNLTFSTLTVSNMSPEDSSIYLCSVGGGTSPETQYFGPGTRLLVL.

This clonotype was seen at least ten times. J is TRBJ2-1 and V is TRBV7-2, with 8 nucleotides matching TRBD2. Germline assignment: CDR1 SGHTA and CDR2 FQGNSA. The CDR3 extends over 17 amino acids. J gave up 10 bases and V 5 bases, and 19 bases lay outside the gene matches. The CDR3 sequence: CASSPGGLAGLSKEQFF. The CDR3 bases are TGTGCCAGCAGCCCCGGGGGATTAGCGGGGCTTAGTAAGGAGCAGTTCTTC.

This chain uses TRBV6-1 with TRBJ2-5, with D hard to call. Trimming pared 6 bases from V and 4 bases from J, leaving 12 bases between. The germline V gene has CDR1 MNHNS and CDR2 SASEGT. The CDR3 is made up of 13 amino acids. Here the CDR3 DNA reads TGTGCCAGCAGAATGAATGGCGGAGAGACCCAGTACTTC. As protein: CASRMNGGETQYF.

In its sample, this clonotype was seen many times. The CDR3 nucleotides are TGTGCCAGCAGCGCTTGGATTGGACAGGGAGTCTACGAGCAGTACTTC. This encodes CASSAWIGQGVYEQYF. This rearrangement joins TRBV27 to TRBJ2-7, with 8 nucleotides matching TRBD1. CDR3 size: 16 residues. Trimming at V came to 6 bases and at J to 3 bases, leaving 13 bases not matched to a gene. Germline V gives CDR1 MNHEY, CDR2 SMNVEV (reference sequence).

This clonotype came up many times. The chain links TRBV3-1 to TRBJ1-2; TRBD1 matches 9 bases. After removal of 3 bases from V and 4 bases from J, the junction contained 3 bases not matched to a gene. Looked up from germline, CDR1 is LGHDT and CDR2 is YNNKEL (reference sequence). The CDR3 has 14 residues. The CDR3 region is CASSQTGGGYGYTF. In DNA, the CDR3 is TGTGCCAGCAGCCAGACAGGGGGAGGCTATGGCTACACCTTC.

This clonotype occurred many times. This chain connects TRBV2 to TRBJ2-7, with TRBD2 identical over 13 bases. The germline CDR1 and CDR2 sequences are SNHLY and FYNNEI. This CDR3 is 16 amino acids long. Trimming took 6 bases from V and 0 from J; bases not matched to a gene: 5. CDR3 nucleotide sequence: TGTGCCAGCAGGCGACTAGCGGGAGGTTCCTCCTACGAGCAGTACTTC. Translated: CASRRLAGGSSYEQYF.

The genes are TRBV6-1 and TRBJ2-7; TRBD2 matches at 9 bases. The junction had 3 bases not matched to a gene; V was cut back by 10 bases and J by 2 bases. This CDR3 region has 12 residues. Germline values: CDR1 MNHNS, CDR2 SASEGT. CDR3 region: CATSSGTYEQYF. DNA of the CDR3: TGTGCCACCTCTAGCGGGACCTACGAGCAGTACTTC.

This clonotype was detected many times. The chain carries TRBV30 and TRBJ1-1; D gene uncertain. The CDR3 length is 12 residues. With 3 bases removed from V and 6 bases from J, the gap between germline ends came to 11 bases. Germline-derived CDR1 and CDR2 are GTSNPN and SVGIG (reference sequence). The CDR3 nucleotides are TGTGCCTGGAGCAAAGGGCGTCCTGAAGCTTTCTTT. The encoded protein is CAWSKGRPEAFF.

This clonotype was found many times. V usage is TRBV28 and J usage is TRBJ2-7, with 8 bases lining up with TRBD1. The CDR3 totals 14 residues. The V segment lost 4 bases and the J segment 4 bases; nucleotides outside the gene matches: 6. Germline V lookup: CDR1 MDHEN, CDR2 SYDVKM. The CDR3 DNA follows: TGTGCCAGCAGTTACGACAGGGGCGTTTACGAGCAGTACTTC. Protein product: CASSYDRGVYEQYF.

This clonotype was counted at least ten times. This rearrangement joins TRBV27 to TRBJ2-1, with 8 positions matching TRBD2. The germline V gene has CDR1 MNHEY and CDR2 SMNVEV (reference sequence). With V trimmed by 5 bases and J by 6 bases, 15 bases remained unmatched. The CDR3 sequence is 17 residues long. CDR3 loop: CASSRPNSAGVFNEQFF. CDR3 sequence (DNA): TGTGCCAGCAGTCGCCCCAACTCAGCGGGAGTCTTCAATGAGCAGTTCTTC.